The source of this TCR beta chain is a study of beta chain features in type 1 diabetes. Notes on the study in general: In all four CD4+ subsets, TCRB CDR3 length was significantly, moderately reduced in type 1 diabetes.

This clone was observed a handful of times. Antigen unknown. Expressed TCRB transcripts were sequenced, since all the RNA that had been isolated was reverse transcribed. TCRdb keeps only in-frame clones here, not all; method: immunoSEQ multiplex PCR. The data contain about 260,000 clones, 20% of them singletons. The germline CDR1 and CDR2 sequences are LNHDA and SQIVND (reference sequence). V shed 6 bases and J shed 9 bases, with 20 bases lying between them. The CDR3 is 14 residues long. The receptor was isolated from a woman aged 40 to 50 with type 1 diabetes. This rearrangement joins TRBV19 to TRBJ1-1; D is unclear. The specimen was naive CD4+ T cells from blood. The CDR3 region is CASRTSPGGGQAFF. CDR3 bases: TGTGCCAGTAGGACCAGTCCAGGAGGAGGCCAAGCTTTCTTT.